A single T cell receptor beta chain is shown here with its context. No antigen is known for it. These data are taken from a study of T-cell reconstitution after alpha-beta-depleted transplantation in children. Findings and caveats of the study: Among T cells one year after transplant, newly produced cells accounted for most counts and diversity. Several hundred graft clones that had expanded were reportedly the source of alpha-beta T cells about two months after transplant. Some patients' high day-60 TCRbeta diversity was attributed to recipient cells surviving conditioning.

The TCRbeta library incorporated unique molecular identifiers. TCRdb re-derived calls from the PCR reads in MiXCR, one entry per CDR3 protein. The sample shows roughly 790,000 distinct CDR3 sequences, roughly 15% of them seen only once. Per germline, CDR1 MGHRA and CDR2 YSYEKL. The CDR3 covers 15 residues. J was trimmed by 6 bases and V by 4 bases; bases with no gene match: 6. V gene TRBV4-1 combines with J gene TRBJ2-1, with 10 bases identical to TRBD2. This sequence originates from a male patient younger than 18 who had a stem cell transplant for acute lymphoblastic leukemia, so the T cells may come from the graft donor. Source: PBMCs, mostly from graft donor cells, taken 360 days after TCRalphabeta/CD19-depleted stem cell transplant. CDR3 residues: CASSLSSGGLNEQFF. The CDR3 coding sequence is TGCGCCAGCAGCCTATCTAGCGGGGGCCTCAATGAGCAGTTCTTC.